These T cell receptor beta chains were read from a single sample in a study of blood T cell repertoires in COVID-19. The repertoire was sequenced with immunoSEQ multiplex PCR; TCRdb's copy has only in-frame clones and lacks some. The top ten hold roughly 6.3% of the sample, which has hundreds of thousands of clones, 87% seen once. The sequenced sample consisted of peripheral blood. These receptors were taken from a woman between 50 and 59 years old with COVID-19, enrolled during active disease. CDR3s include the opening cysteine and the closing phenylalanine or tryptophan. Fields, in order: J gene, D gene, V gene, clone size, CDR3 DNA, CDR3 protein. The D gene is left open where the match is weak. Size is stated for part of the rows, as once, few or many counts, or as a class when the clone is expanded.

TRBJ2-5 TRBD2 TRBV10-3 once TGTGCCATCAGTGACGCGGGCGGGAGTGCTTATGAGACCCAGTACTTC CAISDAGGSAYETQYF
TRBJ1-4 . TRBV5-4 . TGTGCCAGCAGCTCCGTTGGCGAAAAACTGTTTTTT CASSSVGEKLFF
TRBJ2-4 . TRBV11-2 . TGTGCCAGCAGCTCCCGGCAGGGATTACTAGCCAAAAACATTCAGTACTTC CASSSRQGLLAKNIQYF
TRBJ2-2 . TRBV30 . TGTGCCTGGAGGCCCTTTAGTGGGAACACCGGGGAGCTGTTTTTT CAWRPFSGNTGELFF
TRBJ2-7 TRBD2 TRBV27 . TGTGCCAGCAGTAAAAACTGGGGACTAACGAACTCCTACGAGCAGTACTTC CASSKNWGLTNSYEQYF
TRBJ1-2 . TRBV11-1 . TGTGCCAGCAGCGAAACAACCGCCTATGGCTACACCTTC CASSETTAYGYTF
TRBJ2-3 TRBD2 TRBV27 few TGTGCCAGCAGTTTAATGCGGGAGGGCCCCGATACGCAGTATTTT CASSLMREGPDTQYF
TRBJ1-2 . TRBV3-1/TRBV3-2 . TGTGCCAGCAGCCCCCCCGAGTGGGCAGGGTTTAACTATGGCTACACCTTC CASSPPEWAGFNYGYTF
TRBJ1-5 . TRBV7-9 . TGTGCCAGCAGCAGGGGACTGCCCTTCGCTGAGCCCCAGCATTTT CASSRGLPFAEPQHF
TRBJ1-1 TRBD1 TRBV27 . TGTGCCAGCAGTTCAGGACAGGGGCGGTTGAACACTGAAGCTTTCTTT CASSSGQGRLNTEAFF
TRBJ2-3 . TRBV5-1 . TGCGCCAGCAGCCTCCTCGCCCGGACGGGAGTGGCAGATACGCAGTATTTT CASSLLARTGVADTQYF
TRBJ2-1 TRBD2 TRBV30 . TGTGCCTGGAGTGTGGGACTATTGAATGAGCAGTTCTTC CAWSVGLLNEQFF
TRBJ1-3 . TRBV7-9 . TGTGCCAGCAGACGTCCACAGGGCTACTCTGGAAACACCATATATTTT CASRRPQGYSGNTIYF
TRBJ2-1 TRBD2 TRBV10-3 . TGTGCCATCAGTGAGTTTAGCGGGAGGTCCAATGAGCAGTTCTTC CAISEFSGRSNEQFF
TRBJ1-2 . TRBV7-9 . TGTGCCAGCAGATTGGGACTCAACTATGGCTACACCTTC CASRLGLNYGYTF
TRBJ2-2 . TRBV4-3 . TGCGCCAGCAGCCAAGAAGGCGGTGGGGAGCTGTTTTTT CASSQEGGGELFF
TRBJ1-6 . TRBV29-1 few TGCAGCGTTGCTGTAGACTATAATTCACCCCTCCACTTT CSVAVDYNSPLHF
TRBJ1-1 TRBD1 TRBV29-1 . TGCAGCGTTGTTGGACAGGCGAACACTGAAGCTTTCTTT CSVVGQANTEAFF
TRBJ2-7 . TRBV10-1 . TGCGCCAGCAGTGAGTGGGTAGGGGGATACGAGCAGTACTTC CASSEWVGGYEQYF
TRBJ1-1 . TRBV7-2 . TGTGCCAGCAGCTTACAGGGAAGGAACACTGAAGCTTTCTTT CASSLQGRNTEAFF
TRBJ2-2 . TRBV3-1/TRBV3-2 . TGTGCCAGCAGCCAAGCAGGGACTGCCGGGGAGCTGTTTTTT CASSQAGTAGELFF
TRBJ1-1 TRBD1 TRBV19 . TGTGCCAGTAGTGTATCTGACAGGGCGATGAATGAAGCTTTCTTT CASSVSDRAMNEAFF
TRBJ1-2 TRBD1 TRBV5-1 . TGCGCCAGCAGCTCAGCGGACAGGGACTTTTACACCTTC CASSSADRDFYTF
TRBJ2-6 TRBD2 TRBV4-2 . TGTGCCAGCAGCCAAGATCCCCGACTGCGCGGGAGCTCCCTCTCTGGGGCCAACGTCCTGACTTTC CASSQDPRLRGSSLSGANVLTF
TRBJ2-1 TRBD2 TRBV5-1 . TGCGCCAGCAGCCTAGCGGGAAGCTCCTACAATGAGCAGTTCTTC CASSLAGSSYNEQFF
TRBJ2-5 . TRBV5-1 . TGCGCCAGCAGCTTGGCGGTGGTAGGGGCCGGAGAGACCCAGTACTTC CASSLAVVGAGETQYF
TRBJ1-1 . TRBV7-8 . TGTGCCAGCAGCTTCTCAGGGGTCGCTGAAGCTTTCTTT CASSFSGVAEAFF
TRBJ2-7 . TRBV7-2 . TGTGCCAGCAGCGCAAAATCCGATCGACAGTCCTACGAGCAGTACTTC CASSAKSDRQSYEQYF
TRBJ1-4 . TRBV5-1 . TGCGCCAGCAGGGCAGGTACAACTAATGAAAAACTGTTTTTT CASRAGTTNEKLFF
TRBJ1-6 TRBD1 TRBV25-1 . TGTGCCAGCAGTCCCCGCAGGGGGCTTAATTCACCCCTCCACTTT CASSPRRGLNSPLHF
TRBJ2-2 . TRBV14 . TGTGCCAGCAGCCAACAGAACACCGGGGAGCTGTTTTTT CASSQQNTGELFF
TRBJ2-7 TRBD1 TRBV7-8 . TGTGCCAGCAGCGGGACAGGAGCCTACTACGAGCAGTACTTC CASSGTGAYYEQYF
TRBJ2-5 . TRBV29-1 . TGCAGCGTTGAACGGTCAGGAGAGACCCAGTACTTC CSVERSGETQYF
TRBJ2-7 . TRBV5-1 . TGCGCCAGCAGGGATACGACAGTCCCTAGGGAGCAGTACTTC CASRDTTVPREQYF
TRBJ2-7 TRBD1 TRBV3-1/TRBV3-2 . TGTGCCAGCAGCCGGGGACAGGGCCCCTACGAGCAGTACTTC CASSRGQGPYEQYF
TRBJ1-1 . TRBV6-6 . TGTGCCAGCAGTTACGGGGGCAGCCTGAACACTGAAGCTTTCTTT CASSYGGSLNTEAFF
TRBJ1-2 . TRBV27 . TGTGCCAGCAGTACAAACCGGGATGGGTGGGGCTACACCTTC CASSTNRDGWGYTF
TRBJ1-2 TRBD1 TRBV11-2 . TGTGCCAGCAGCCTCGGGACAGGGGGGGACTATGGCTACACCTTC CASSLGTGGDYGYTF
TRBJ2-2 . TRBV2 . TGTGCCAGCAAAAAAGTCTCAGGGGACACCGGGGAGCTGTTTTTT CASKKVSGDTGELFF
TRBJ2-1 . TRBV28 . TGTGCCAGCACTTTACAGGGTACGGATGAGCAGTTCTTC CASTLQGTDEQFF
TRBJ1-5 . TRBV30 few TGTGCCTGGAGACAGGCCAATCAGCCCCAGCATTTT CAWRQANQPQHF
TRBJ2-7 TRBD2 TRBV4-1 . TGCGCCAGCAGCCAAGAGCCTAGCGGGACCTACGAGCAGTACTTC CASSQEPSGTYEQYF
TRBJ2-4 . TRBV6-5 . TGTGCCAGCAGTTCCGAGTTCGCCAAAAACATTCAGTACTTC CASSSEFAKNIQYF
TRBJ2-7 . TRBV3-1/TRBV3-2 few TGTGCCAGCAGAACACTCCCGGGGGAGCAGTACTTC CASRTLPGEQYF
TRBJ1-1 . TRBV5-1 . TGCGCCAGCAGCCCGCCGGGACTGATGAACACTGAAGCTTTCTTT CASSPPGLMNTEAFF
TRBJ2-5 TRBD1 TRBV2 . TGTGCCAGCAGCTCGACAGGGAACCAAGAGACCCAGTACTTC CASSSTGNQETQYF
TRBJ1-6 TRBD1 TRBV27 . TGTGCCAGCAGTCGACAGGGAGTGAATTCACCCCTCCACTTT CASSRQGVNSPLHF
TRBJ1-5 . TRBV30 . TGTGCCTGGGGGAAACAGGGCGGACAGCCCCAGCATTTT CAWGKQGGQPQHF
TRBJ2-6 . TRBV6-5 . TGTACTTCCTCTGGGGCCAACGTCCTGACTTTC CTSSGANVLTF
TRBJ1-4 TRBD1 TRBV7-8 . TGTGCCAGCAGCGCCAGGACAGGGGTTGAAAAACTGTTTTTT CASSARTGVEKLFF
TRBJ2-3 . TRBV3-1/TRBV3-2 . TGTGCCAGCAGCCAGTCTCGGACTCTAACAAGCCCAGATACGCAGTATTTT CASSQSRTLTSPDTQYF
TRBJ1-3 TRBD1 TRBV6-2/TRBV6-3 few TGTGCCAGCAGTTACTCTCAGGGGGCGCGTGGAAACACCATATATTTT CASSYSQGARGNTIYF
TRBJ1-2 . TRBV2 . TGTGCCAGCAGTGAGACAGGAAGCCACTATGGCTACACCTTC CASSETGSHYGYTF
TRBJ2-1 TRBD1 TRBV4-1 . TGCGCCAGCAGCCAGAAAGGGCAGGGGGCCTACAATGAGCAGTTCTTC CASSQKGQGAYNEQFF
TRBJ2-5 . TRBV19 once TGTGCCAGTAGTAGAATGGGGGGAGAGACCCAGTACTTC CASSRMGGETQYF
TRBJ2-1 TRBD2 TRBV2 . TGTGCCAGCAATGTCCTAGCGGGACTGAATGAGCAGTTCTTC CASNVLAGLNEQFF
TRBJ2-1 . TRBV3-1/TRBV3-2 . TGTGCCAGCAGCCAAGATTTCGTAGATAGCGGATCCAACAATGAGCAGTTCTTC CASSQDFVDSGSNNEQFF
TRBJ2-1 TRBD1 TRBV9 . TGTGCCAGCAGCGTAGCTTCGGGACAGATTTTGGGTGAGCAGTTCTTC CASSVASGQILGEQFF
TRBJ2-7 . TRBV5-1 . TGCGCCAGCAGCTTAAACAGCGGCCGCTACGAGCAGTACTTC CASSLNSGRYEQYF
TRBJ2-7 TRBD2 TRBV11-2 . TGTGCCACCAAGACTACAGGGGGACTAGCGGGGACCCGTAACTACGAGCAGTACTTC CATKTTGGLAGTRNYEQYF